The present entry profiles one TCR beta chain with its context. Clinical symptoms, serum thyroxine and TRAb, thyroid ultrasound and orbital computed tomography together formed the diagnostic basis. These data originate in a study of T cells in Graves' hyperthyroidism and ophthalmopathy. Study details: At initial diagnosis, before any treatment had begun, peripheral blood was obtained.

This CDR3 is 17 amino acids long. Germline V lookup: CDR1 SGDLS, CDR2 YYNGEE. V was pared by 1 base and J by 2 bases, with 4 bases of the junction left unmatched. Amplification of TCR beta CDR3 regions used RNA as the template. With the HTBI primer set, the TCR CDR3 went through a first round of RT-PCR. TCRdb analysed the multiplex PCR reads with MiXCR anew, one entry per CDR3 protein. The table lists hundreds of thousands of distinct CDR3 sequences, about two fifths of them singletons. This chain joins TRBV9 and TRBJ2-2; 11 nucleotides agree with TRBD2. The TCR comes from a young man with Graves' hyperthyroidism. The sequenced material came from blood. CDR3 sequence: CASSVSGTSGNTGELFF. CDR3 nucleotides: TGTGCCAGCAGCGTATCCGGGACTAGCGGTAACACCGGGGAGCTGTTTTTT. The full variable domain, completed using reference TRBV9 and TRBJ2-2, is DSGVTQTPKHLITATGQRVTLRCSPRSGDLSVYWYQQSLDQGLQFLIQYYNGEERAKGNILERFSAQQFPDLHSELNLSSLELGDSALYFCASSVSGTSGNTGELFFGEGSRLTVL.